This T cell receptor (beta chain) was retrieved from a study of cytomegalovirus exposure and HLA in healthy donors. A multiplex PCR was run with 60 Vbeta primers and 13 Jbeta primers. Generated by immunoSEQ multiplex PCR, the TCRdb table keeps only in-frame clones and is missing some. The table includes fewer than 150,000 clones, around 77% detected once. Germline values: CDR1 SGHAT, CDR2 FQNNGV. The trim removed 5 bases at V and 4 bases at J, leaving 7 bases unmatched. The CDR3 totals 16 residues. The source material was PBMCs. The V call is TRBV11-2, the J call TRBJ2-1, with TRBD2 identical over 11 bases. The TCR originated in a man over 45 in good health and CMV-seronegative. The CDR3 here is CASSPPGLADYNEQFF. CDR3 sequence (DNA): TGTGCCAGCAGCCCCCCGGGACTAGCGGATTACAATGAGCAGTTCTTC.